A single sample gave rise to the 14 T cell receptor beta chains below, sequenced in a study of blood T cell repertoires in COVID-19. The table came from immunoSEQ multiplex PCR; TCRdb's copy has only in-frame clones and leaves some out. Here the sample spans about 99,000 clones, roughly 78% being singletons. Sequencing used peripheral blood. These receptors were obtained from a woman older than 75 with active or convalescent COVID-19.

The chain uses TRBV9 and TRBJ1-6, with 11 bases identical to TRBD1. CDR1 is SGDLS, CDR2 YYNGEE, per germline. Unmatched junction bases numbered 2, after V lost 3 bases and J lost 6 bases. This CDR3 has 15 amino acids. The CDR3 nucleotides are TGTGCCAGCAGCGAGGGGACAGGGGGTAATTCACCCCTCCACTTT. The encoded protein is CASSEGTGGNSPLHF.

The chain employs TRBV19 and TRBJ2-7, with D perhaps matching TRBD2 (6 bases). This CDR3 has 15 residues. V gave up 3 bases and J gave up 0 bases, with 12 bases separating them. CDR1 and CDR2 (germline): LNHDA, SQIVND (reference sequence). The CDR3 coding sequence is TGTGCCAGTAGTATGGCGGCGGGAAGCTCCTACGAGCAGTACTTC. Its translation: CASSMAAGSSYEQYF.

V is TRBV2 and J is TRBJ2-7; D perhaps matches TRBD1 (5 bases). With 4 bases removed from V and 1 base from J, the gap between germline ends came to 14 bases. The germline V gene has CDR1 SNHLY and CDR2 FYNNEI. CDR3 length equals 15 residues. The CDR3 loop is CASSVTGSLSYEQYF. Here the CDR3 DNA reads TGTGCCAGCAGTGTAACAGGATCACTATCCTACGAGCAGTACTTC.

V is TRBV9 and J is TRBJ2-1, with 8 nucleotides matching TRBD2. In germline, CDR1 is SGDLS, CDR2 YYNGEE. CDR3 length: 16 residues. With 0 bases clipped from V and 9 bases from J, the junction kept 11 bases outside the gene matches. CDR3 nucleotides: TGTGCCAGCAGCGTAGCTTTGGGGACTAGTCGATTTGAGCAGTTCTTC. Its translation is CASSVALGTSRFEQFF.

This clone was found a few times. The rearrangement uses TRBV19 and TRBJ1-1, with 9 bases fitting TRBD1. The CDR3 has 14 amino acids. Germline V gene data show CDR1 as LNHDA and CDR2 as SQIVND (reference sequence). The trim removed 4 bases at V and 5 bases at J, leaving 5 bases unmatched. CDR3 amino acids: CASSTTGGRTEAFF. The CDR3 DNA reads TGTGCCAGTAGTACAACAGGGGGCAGAACTGAAGCTTTCTTT.

The genes are TRBV7-3 and TRBJ2-5; 8 bases fit TRBD2. The germline V gene has CDR1 SGHTA and CDR2 FQGTGA. The CDR3 has 15 amino acids. The junction had 7 bases not matched to a gene; V was cut back by 2 bases and J by 5 bases. CDR3 in amino acids: CASSLAGGEDETQYF. CDR3 bases: TGTGCCAGCAGCTTAGCGGGAGGTGAAGATGAGACCCAGTACTTC.

The CDR3 loop is CASSLQNTEAFF. The DNA for the CDR3 is TGTGCCAGCAGCTTACAGAACACTGAAGCTTTCTTT. The gene calls are TRBV5-6 and TRBJ1-1; D unclear. CDR3 length: 12 amino acids. Trimming shortened V by 2 bases and J by 1 base, and 3 bases separated the two germline ends. Germline V CDR1 and CDR2: SGHDT, YYEEEE.

In the case of this clone: The junction departs from the called germline gene at one end, perhaps through a read error. The V call is TRBV5-1, the J call TRBJ2-7; 8 nucleotides match TRBD2. The germline V gene encodes CDR1 SGHRS and CDR2 YFSETQ. The CDR3 covers 16 residues. The CDR3 sequence: CASSLRSGGLSYEQYF. DNA for the CDR3: TGTGCCAGCAGCTTAAGAAGCGGGGGCCTCTCCTACGAGCAGTACTTC.

The chain uses TRBV7-2 and TRBJ2-4; tentatively, D is TRBD1 (5 bases). The germline CDR1 and CDR2 sequences are SGHTA and FQGNSA. V was trimmed by 1 base and J by 7 bases, leaving 11 bases between them. The CDR3 loop spans 14 amino acids. The CDR3 DNA follows: TGTGCCAGCAGCTTAGGTGGACAAGCGAACATTCAGTACTTC. It is translated as CASSLGGQANIQYF.

The chain is built from TRBV28 and TRBJ2-1; 9 nucleotides line up with TRBD2. The length of the CDR3 is 19 residues. V lost 7 bases, J lost 6 bases, and 22 bases stayed unmatched. Per the germline V gene, CDR1 is MDHEN and CDR2 is SYDVKM. DNA of the CDR3: TGTGCCAGCATGTCACTCTTATCAATAGCGGGAGTAGGTCCCAATGAGCAGTTCTTC. Translation gives CASMSLLSIAGVGPNEQFF.

With respect to this clone: An end of the junction differs from the germline gene, which may be a read error. V and J are TRBV5-1 and TRBJ2-7; TRBD2 matches 12 bases. In germline, CDR1 is SGHRS, CDR2 YFSETQ. This CDR3 spans 16 amino acids. CDR3 nucleotide sequence: TGTGCCAGCAGCTTGGCTGGGACTAGCGGGTCCTACGAGCAGTACTTC. It is translated as CASSLAGTSGSYEQYF.

The J gene is TRBJ1-5, the V gene TRBV19; 7 nucleotides match TRBD1. Germline V gene sequence: CDR1 LNHDA, CDR2 SQIVND (reference sequence). The CDR3 contains 14 residues. Unmatched junction bases numbered 2, after V lost 6 bases and J lost 0 bases. CDR3 DNA: TGTGCCAGTAGAGACAGGGCTAGCAATCAGCCCCAGCATTTT. Translated, it gives CASRDRASNQPQHF.

This rearrangement joins TRBV5-4 to TRBJ2-4; D unclear. The CDR3 extends over 15 amino acids. The V end was cut by 5 bases, the J end by 5 bases, with 17 bases between. CDR1 SGHNT and CDR2 YYREEE come from the germline V gene (reference sequence). CDR3 in DNA: TGTGCCAGCAGTGTGGATCAGACTCCCCAAAACATTCAGTACTTC. Translating it yields CASSVDQTPQNIQYF.

The CDR3 nucleotides read TGTGCCAGTGGGCGGGAACGGAACATTCAGTACTTC. Translated: CASGRERNIQYF. This rearrangement joins TRBV19 to TRBJ2-4; TRBD2 might be the D (6 bases). The CDR3 is 12 amino acids. Germline values: CDR1 LNHDA, CDR2 SQIVND (reference sequence). V was shortened by 8 bases and J by 7 bases, with 12 bases between the two germline ends.